Detailed here is one T cell receptor beta chain. The antigen remains unidentified. Additional DNA sequences in this sample encode the identical CDR3. These data belong to a study of cytomegalovirus exposure and HLA in healthy donors. Broader study findings: The study recorded over 150 TCR beta chains that were cytomegalovirus-associated. In vitro testing confirmed three CMV-associated chains as specific for CMV antigens. The classifier reportedly diagnosed cytomegalovirus status with high sensitivity and specificity.

The PCR employed 60 Vbeta primers together with 13 Jbeta primers. The method was immunoSEQ multiplex PCR; TCRdb's version includes in-frame clones alone and lacks a portion of them. There are approximately 280,000 clones in the sample; roughly 88% occur only once, and 3.5% to 4.5% lies in the top ten. Germline CDR1 reads MNHEY; CDR2 reads SMNVEV (reference sequence). Trimming took 3 bases from V and 4 from J, leaving 7 bases between them. This CDR3 contains 13 residues. Sequencing was done on a sample of PBMCs. This sequence joins TRBV27 and TRBJ2-1, with TRBD1 as a possible D gene (5 bases). The receptor comes from a man aged 35 to 55 in good health and CMV-seropositive. The CDR3 loop reads CASSFGQYNEQFF. The CDR3 bases are TGTGCCAGCAGTTTCGGACAATACAATGAGCAGTTCTTC.